Following are 24 T cell receptor beta chains from one sample sequenced in a study of cytotoxic CD8 clonotypes in ibrutinib-treated CLL listed by TCRdb under 2021. Libraries were constructed by the immunoSEQ multiplex PCR assay. TCRdb provides this immuneACCESS table in a form limited to in-frame rearrangements. Some clones are lacking; in checked studies, under half of them reflect an unresolved V gene, and why the rest are absent is not known. This sample has approximately 200,000 clones in its table, and about 72% of those were observed once. Clones ranked in the top ten supply 13% of the sample. The time point label for this specimen denotes: 20 to 30 months on ibrutinib. The specimen comprised PBMCs, sampled after 24 months of ibrutinib treatment. The source of these receptors is a human donor with chronic lymphocytic leukemia.

This chain uses TRBV7-9 with TRBJ2-3; 8 positions match TRBD2. CDR1 is SEHNR and CDR2 is FQNEAQ in the germline V gene (reference sequence). Trimming cost V 2 bases and J 3 bases; bases outside gene matches: 4. The CDR3 loop spans 15 amino acids. CDR3 residues: CASSLPSGYTDTQYF. Written as DNA, the CDR3 is TGTGCCAGCAGCTTACCTAGCGGGTATACAGATACGCAGTATTTT.

This chain connects TRBV9 to TRBJ2-1, with D uncertain. Germline CDR1 is SGDLS and CDR2 is YYNGEE. The CDR3 length is 13 residues. V was trimmed by 0 bases and J by 12 bases, leaving 13 bases between them. The CDR3, as DNA: TGTGCCAGCAGCGTAGCTCAAGACTCCCGGCAGTTCTTC. Its protein is CASSVAQDSRQFF. The full variable domain, in which reference TRBV9 and TRBJ2-1 provide the parts outside the CDR3, is DSGVTQTPKHLITATGQRVTLRCSPRSGDLSVYWYQQSLDQGLQFLIQYYNGEERAKGNILERFSAQQFPDLHSELNLSSLELGDSALYFCASSVAQDSRQFFGPGTRLTVL.

J is TRBJ1-2 and V is TRBV4-1; no clear D. Germline values: CDR1 MGHRA, CDR2 YSYEKL. This CDR3 comprises 8 residues. The CDR3 sequence is CAGRGYTF. The CDR3 DNA is TGCGCAGGGAGGGGCTACACCTTC.

The chain combines TRBV4-2 with TRBJ2-3; 8 nucleotides align to TRBD2. CDR1 is LGHNA and CDR2 is YNFKEQ in the germline V gene. This CDR3 has 18 amino acids. After removal of 0 bases from V and 4 bases from J, the junction contained 12 bases not matched to a gene. This chain's CDR3 is CASSQDPAGAMIPDTQYF. The CDR3 DNA is TGTGCCAGCAGCCAAGACCCAGCGGGAGCGATGATTCCAGATACGCAGTATTTT.

V usage is TRBV4-2 and J usage is TRBJ1-2, with 9 nucleotides matching TRBD1. This CDR3 has 13 residues. The trim removed 6 bases at V and 6 bases at J, leaving 5 bases unmatched. Germline CDR1 LGHNA, CDR2 YNFKEQ. The CDR3 region has the DNA TGTGCCAGCAGTCTACAGGGGGCGGATGGCTACACCTTC. It specifies CASSLQGADGYTF.

The chain's CDR3 is CASSLAPIGGGETQYF. The CDR3 DNA reads as TGCGCCAGCAGCTTGGCGCCTATTGGGGGAGGTGAGACCCAGTACTTC. The J gene is TRBJ2-5, the V gene TRBV5-1; D is possibly TRBD2 (6 bases). V gave up 0 bases and J gave up 5 bases, with 17 bases separating them. Per the germline V gene, CDR1 is SGHRS and CDR2 is YFSETQ. The CDR3 sequence is 16 residues long.

The V call is TRBV10-3, the J call TRBJ1-1, with D unclear. Germline V gene sequence: CDR1 ENHRY, CDR2 SYGVKD. The CDR3 totals 14 residues. The ends were cut back, 3 bases at V and 4 bases at J, with 12 bases in the middle. The CDR3: CAISESAFGTEAFF. DNA of the CDR3: TGTGCCATCAGTGAATCTGCTTTTGGCACTGAAGCTTTCTTT.

The chain joins TRBV28 to TRBJ1-5; D uncertain. Germline lookup yields CDR1 MDHEN and CDR2 SYDVKM. This CDR3 spans 13 amino acids. V lost 5 bases and J 3 bases, leaving 8 bases between the germline ends. CDR3: CASSLMNNQPQHF. As DNA, the CDR3 is TGTGCCAGCAGTCTCATGAACAATCAGCCCCAGCATTTT.

This clone was seen only once. The chain joins TRBV2 to TRBJ1-5, with TRBD1 matching 9 bases. The CDR3 sequence is 15 residues long. Losses at the gene ends were 7 bases for V and 7 bases for J; bases not matched to a gene: 11. Germline CDR1 is SNHLY and CDR2 is FYNNEI. The CDR3 reads CASTRDRDIKQPQHF. DNA of the CDR3: TGTGCCAGCACTCGGGACAGGGATATCAAGCAGCCCCAGCATTTT.

This sequence joins TRBV27 and TRBJ2-7; no reliable D call. This CDR3 comprises 15 residues. From germline, CDR1 is MNHEY and CDR2 SMNVEV (reference sequence). V was clipped by 5 bases and J by 3 bases, with 17 bases between them. The CDR3 region has the DNA TGTGCCAGCAGTACATCGACGAGTAAATTCTACGAGCAGTACTTC. Protein product: CASSTSTSKFYEQYF.

The chain recombines TRBV11-2 with TRBJ2-2; 7 bases fit TRBD2. Germline V gene data show CDR1 as SGHAT and CDR2 as FQNNGV. This CDR3 region has 15 residues. J lost 4 bases, V lost 2 bases, and 4 bases had no gene match. The CDR3 region has the DNA TGTGCCAGCAGCTTATCTCCGGGGGGCACCGGGGAGCTGTTTTTT. It encodes CASSLSPGGTGELFF.

The genes are TRBV6-5 and TRBJ2-1; the D gene is possibly TRBD1 (6 bases). The CDR3 spans 13 residues. Looked up from germline, CDR1 is MNHEY and CDR2 is SVGAGI. Trimming took 5 bases from V and 3 from J, leaving 8 bases between them. CDR3 DNA: TGTGCCAGCAGTAAGACAGGCTACAATGAGCAGTTCTTC. It encodes CASSKTGYNEQFF.

This rearrangement joins TRBV29-1 to TRBJ1-2, with a possible D match to TRBD1 (6 bases). This CDR3 has 13 amino acids. Germline CDR1 SQVTM, CDR2 ANQGSEA. Trimming took off 6 bases at V and 3 bases at J, with 14 bases between the two ends. CDR3 amino acids: CSVSQGLDYGYTF. The CDR3 DNA sequence: TGCAGCGTCTCACAGGGTCTGGACTATGGCTACACCTTC.

The V and J genes are TRBV6-5 and TRBJ2-7, with 11 bases that match TRBD2. The CDR3 is 15 residues long. With 5 bases clipped from V and 2 bases from J, the junction kept 5 bases outside the gene matches. Germline V gene lookup returns CDR1 MNHEY and CDR2 SVGAGI. CDR3 nucleotide sequence: TGTGCCAGCAGTGGAGGGACTAGCGGTACCTACGAGCAGTACTTC. Its translation: CASSGGTSGTYEQYF.

This clone was detected a few times. V is TRBV19 and J is TRBJ1-5; 7 nucleotides align to TRBD1. This CDR3 has 13 amino acids. V dropped 3 bases and J dropped 7; count of bases not matched to a gene: 3. The germline CDR1 and CDR2 sequences are LNHDA and SQIVND (reference sequence). The CDR3 coding sequence is TGTGCCAGTAGTATGGACAGGTGGCAGCCCCAGCATTTT. Translating it yields CASSMDRWQPQHF.

The chain has TRBV5-1 and TRBJ2-1; TRBD1 or TRBD2 may be the D gene (5 bases each). V was clipped by 0 bases and J by 8 bases, with 15 bases between them. This CDR3 is 15 amino acids long. Germline loops: CDR1 SGHRS, CDR2 YFSETQ. The CDR3 region is CASSLEPTRGDEQFF. CDR3 DNA: TGCGCCAGCAGCTTGGAACCCACAAGGGGAGATGAGCAGTTCTTC.

V usage is TRBV19 and J usage is TRBJ2-1; D uncertain. The germline V gene encodes CDR1 LNHDA and CDR2 SQIVND (reference sequence). The CDR3 totals 11 residues. V dropped 1 base and J dropped 8 bases, with 3 bases sitting between them. In nucleotides, the CDR3 is TGTGCCAGTAGTATAGGCCATGAGCAGTTCTTC. Translation gives CASSIGHEQFF.

The gene calls are TRBV19 and TRBJ2-1; TRBD1 might be the D (5 bases). Trimming cost V 5 bases and J 8 bases, with 16 bases left between them. This CDR3 is built from 14 residues. Looked up from germline, CDR1 is LNHDA and CDR2 is SQIVND (reference sequence). The CDR3 reads CASSLNQGFDEQFF. The CDR3 nucleotides are TGTGCCAGTAGTCTTAATCAGGGATTCGATGAGCAGTTCTTC.

The chain links TRBV5-6 to TRBJ2-7; no reliable D call. Germline V gene lookup returns CDR1 SGHDT and CDR2 YYEEEE. Trimming removed 2 bases from V and 0 bases from J, with 9 bases in between. This CDR3 comprises 14 residues. CDR3 amino acids: CASSFVGFSYEQYF. In DNA form, the CDR3 reads TGTGCCAGCAGCTTTGTTGGTTTCTCCTACGAGCAGTACTTC.

This clone occurred once. The chain couples TRBV25-1 to TRBJ2-7; D gene unclear. This CDR3 is 13 amino acids long. The V and J ends lost 2 bases and 2 bases respectively, with 7 bases between them. Germline V gives CDR1 MGHDK, CDR2 SYGVNS. DNA of the CDR3: TGTGCCAGCAGTGAAATCGGCCCCTACGAGCAGTACTTC. This gives the protein CASSEIGPYEQYF.

The rearrangement links TRBV15 to TRBJ2-7; 8 bases match TRBD1. J was trimmed by 2 bases and V by 3 bases; bases with no gene match: 3. CDR1 and CDR2 (germline): LNHNV, YYDKDF (reference sequence). The CDR3 has 14 residues. CDR3 nucleotide sequence: TGTGCCACCAGCAGGACAGGGGTGGCCTACGAGCAGTACTTC. Its protein product is CATSRTGVAYEQYF.

CDR3 DNA: TGTGCCAGCAGTGATGTGGGCCAAGAGACCCAGTACTTC. It codes for CASSDVGQETQYF. The chain joins TRBV6-1 to TRBJ2-5; unclear D gene. V lost 3 bases and J 1 base, leaving 6 bases between the germline ends. This CDR3 is 13 amino acids long. Germline-derived CDR1 and CDR2 are MNHNS and SASEGT.

The chain uses TRBV11-3 and TRBJ2-2; D may be TRBD1 (6 bases). The CDR3 consists of 14 residues. The V end lost 5 bases, the J end lost 4 bases, and 11 bases lay between the germline ends. Germline CDR1 SGHNT, CDR2 YENEEA. CDR3 region: CASSPNRATGELFF. The CDR3 DNA follows: TGTGCCAGCAGCCCGAACAGGGCCACCGGGGAGCTGTTTTTT.

V and J are TRBV7-2 and TRBJ2-2; D remains ambiguous. Trimming stripped 4 bases from V and 5 bases from J, with 17 bases between. The CDR3 has 16 residues. CDR1 and CDR2 (germline): SGHTA, FQGNSA. The CDR3 nucleotides read TGTGCCAGCAGCTCCTCCCGTGGTCGGCTTACCGGGGAGCTGTTTTTT. It is translated as CASSSSRGRLTGELFF.